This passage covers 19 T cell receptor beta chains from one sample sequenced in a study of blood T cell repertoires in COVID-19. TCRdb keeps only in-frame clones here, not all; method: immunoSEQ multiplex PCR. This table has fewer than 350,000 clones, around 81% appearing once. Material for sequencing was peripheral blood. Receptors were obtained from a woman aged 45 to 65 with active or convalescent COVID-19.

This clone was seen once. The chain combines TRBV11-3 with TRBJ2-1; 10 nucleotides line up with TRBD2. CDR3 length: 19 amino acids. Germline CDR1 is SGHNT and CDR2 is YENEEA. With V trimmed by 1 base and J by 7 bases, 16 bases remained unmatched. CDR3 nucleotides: TGTGCCAGCAGCTTAGTCATCGGGACTAGCGCCTTCCGTGGGAATGAGCAGTTCTTC. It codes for CASSLVIGTSAFRGNEQFF.

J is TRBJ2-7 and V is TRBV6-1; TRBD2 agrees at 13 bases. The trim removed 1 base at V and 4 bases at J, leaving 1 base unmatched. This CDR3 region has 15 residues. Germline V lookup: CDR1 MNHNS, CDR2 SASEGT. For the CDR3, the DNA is TGTGCCAGCAGTGAAGAACTAGCGGGAGGGTACGAGCAGTACTTC. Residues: CASSEELAGGYEQYF.

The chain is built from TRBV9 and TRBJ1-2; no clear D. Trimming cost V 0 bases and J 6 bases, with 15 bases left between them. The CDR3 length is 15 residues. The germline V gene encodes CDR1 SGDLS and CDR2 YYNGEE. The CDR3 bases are TGTGCCAGCAGCGTAGGTGGCTTTGGAGTAGATGGCTACACCTTC. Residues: CASSVGGFGVDGYTF.

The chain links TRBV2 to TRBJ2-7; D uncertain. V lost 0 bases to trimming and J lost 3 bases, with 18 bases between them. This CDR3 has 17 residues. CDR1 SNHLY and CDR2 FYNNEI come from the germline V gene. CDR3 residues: CASSEALSLEESYEQYF. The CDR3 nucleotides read TGTGCCAGCAGTGAAGCGCTTAGTCTAGAAGAAAGCTACGAGCAGTACTTC.

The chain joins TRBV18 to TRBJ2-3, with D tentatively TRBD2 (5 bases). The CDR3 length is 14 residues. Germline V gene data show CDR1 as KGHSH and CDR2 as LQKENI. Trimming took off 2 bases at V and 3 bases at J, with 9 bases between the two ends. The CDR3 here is CASSPERVTDTQYF. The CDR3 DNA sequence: TGTGCCAGCTCACCAGAGAGGGTTACAGATACGCAGTATTTT.

The CDR3 region is CASSWGTSGGGELFF. CDR3 DNA sequence: TGCGCCAGCAGCTGGGGGACTAGCGGGGGCGGGGAGCTGTTTTTT. V is TRBV5-1 and J is TRBJ2-2, with 14 positions matching TRBD2. V lost 3 bases, J lost 7 bases, and 2 bases stayed unmatched. The germline CDR1 and CDR2 sequences are SGHRS and YFSETQ. The CDR3 covers 15 residues. Filled out from reference TRBV5-1 and TRBJ2-2, the complete variable domain reads KAGVTQTPRYLIKTRGQQVTLSCSPISGHRSVSWYQQTPGQGLQFLFEYFSETQRNKGNFPGRFSGRQFSNSRSEMNVSTLELGDSALYLCASSWGTSGGGELFFGEGSRLTVL.

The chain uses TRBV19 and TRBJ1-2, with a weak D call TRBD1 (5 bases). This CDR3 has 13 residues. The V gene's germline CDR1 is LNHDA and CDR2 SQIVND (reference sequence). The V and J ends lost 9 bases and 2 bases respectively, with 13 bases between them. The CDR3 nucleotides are TGTGCCAGCAGGAGGGACGGAAACTATGGCTACACCTTC. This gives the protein CASRRDGNYGYTF.

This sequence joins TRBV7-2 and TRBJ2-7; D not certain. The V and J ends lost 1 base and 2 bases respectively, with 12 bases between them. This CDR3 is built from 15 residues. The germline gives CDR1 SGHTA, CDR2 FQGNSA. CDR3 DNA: TGTGCCAGCAGCTTAGGTCGGCGGAACCCCTACGAGCAGTACTTC. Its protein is CASSLGRRNPYEQYF.

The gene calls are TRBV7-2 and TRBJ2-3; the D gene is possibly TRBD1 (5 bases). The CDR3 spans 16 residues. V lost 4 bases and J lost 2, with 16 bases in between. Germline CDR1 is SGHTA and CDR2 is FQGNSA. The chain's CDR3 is CASSSGHRLVTDTQYF. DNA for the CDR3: TGTGCCAGCAGCTCCGGACACCGTCTAGTCACAGATACGCAGTATTTT.

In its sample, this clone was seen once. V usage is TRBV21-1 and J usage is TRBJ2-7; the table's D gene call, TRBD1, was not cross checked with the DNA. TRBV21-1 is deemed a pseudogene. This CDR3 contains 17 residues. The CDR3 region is CASSKDGQGRIYYEQYF. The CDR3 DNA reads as TGTGCCAGCAGCAAGGACGGACAGGGAAGGATCTACTACGAGCAGTACTTC.

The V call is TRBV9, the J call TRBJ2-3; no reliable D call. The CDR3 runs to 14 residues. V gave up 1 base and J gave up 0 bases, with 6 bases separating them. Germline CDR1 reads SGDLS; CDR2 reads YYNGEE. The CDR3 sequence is CASSVLSSTDTQYF. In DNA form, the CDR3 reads TGTGCCAGCAGCGTACTGTCGAGCACAGATACGCAGTATTTT.

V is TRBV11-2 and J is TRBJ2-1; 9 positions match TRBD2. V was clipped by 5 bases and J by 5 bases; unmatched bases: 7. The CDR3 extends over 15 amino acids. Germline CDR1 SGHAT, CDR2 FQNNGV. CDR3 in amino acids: CASSLLLAGNNEQFF. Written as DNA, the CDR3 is TGTGCCAGCAGCCTCCTTCTAGCGGGAAACAATGAGCAGTTCTTC.

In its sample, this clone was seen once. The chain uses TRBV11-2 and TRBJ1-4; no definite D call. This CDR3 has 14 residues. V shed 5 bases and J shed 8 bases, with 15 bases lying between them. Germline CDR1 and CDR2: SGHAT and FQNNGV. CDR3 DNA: TGTGCCAGCAGCATCAGCCTCGGGAGGGAAAAACTGTTTTTT. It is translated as CASSISLGREKLFF.

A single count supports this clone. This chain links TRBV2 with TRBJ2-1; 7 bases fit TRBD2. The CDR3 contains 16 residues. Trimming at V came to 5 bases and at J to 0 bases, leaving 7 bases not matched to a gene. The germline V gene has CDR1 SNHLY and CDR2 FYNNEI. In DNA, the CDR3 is TGTGCCAGCAGTCTCTTAGGCGGGAGCTCCTACAATGAGCAGTTCTTC. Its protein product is CASSLLGGSSYNEQFF.

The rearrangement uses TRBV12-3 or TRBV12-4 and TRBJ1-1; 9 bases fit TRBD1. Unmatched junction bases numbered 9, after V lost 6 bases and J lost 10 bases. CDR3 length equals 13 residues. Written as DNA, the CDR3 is TGTGCCAGCAGCGTGACAGGGGGTAGCGGAGCTTTCTTT. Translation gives CASSVTGGSGAFF.

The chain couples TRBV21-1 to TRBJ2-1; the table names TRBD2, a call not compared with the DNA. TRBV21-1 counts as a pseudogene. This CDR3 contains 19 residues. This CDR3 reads CASSAVFARTSGTKNEQFF. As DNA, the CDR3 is TGTGCCAGCAGCGCCGTTTTTGCTCGGACTAGCGGGACGAAAAATGAGCAGTTCTTC.

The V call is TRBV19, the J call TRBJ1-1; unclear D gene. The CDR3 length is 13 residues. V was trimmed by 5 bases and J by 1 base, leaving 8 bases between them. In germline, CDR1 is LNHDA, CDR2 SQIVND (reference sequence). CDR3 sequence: CASSFSGNTEAFF. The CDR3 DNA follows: TGTGCCAGTAGTTTCTCAGGGAACACTGAAGCTTTCTTT.

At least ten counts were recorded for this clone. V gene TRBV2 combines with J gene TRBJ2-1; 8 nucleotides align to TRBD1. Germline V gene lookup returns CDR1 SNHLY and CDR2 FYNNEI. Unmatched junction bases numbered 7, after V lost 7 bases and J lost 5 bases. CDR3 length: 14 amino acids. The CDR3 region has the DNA TGTGCCAGCAACGCGGGACAGGCAAACAATGAGCAGTTCTTC. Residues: CASNAGQANNEQFF.

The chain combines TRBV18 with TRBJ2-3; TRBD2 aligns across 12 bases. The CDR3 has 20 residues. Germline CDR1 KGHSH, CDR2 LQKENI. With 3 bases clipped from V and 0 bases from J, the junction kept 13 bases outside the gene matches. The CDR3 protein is CASSPRILAGGSRSTDTQYF. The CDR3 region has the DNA TGTGCCAGCTCACCGCGGATACTAGCGGGAGGAAGCCGTAGCACAGATACGCAGTATTTT. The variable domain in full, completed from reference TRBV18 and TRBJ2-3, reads NAGVMQNPRHLVRRRGQEARLRCSPMKGHSHVYWYRQLPEEGLKFMVYLQKENIIDESGMPKERFSAEFPKEGPSILRIQQVVRGDSAAYFCASSPRILAGGSRSTDTQYFGPGTRLTVL.